Below, 5 T cell receptor beta chains from the same sample are listed, as sequenced in a study of response to subunit inactivated influenza vaccine. TCRdb processed the RT-PCR reads anew with MiXCR; each CDR3 protein has one entry. Here the sample spans 710,000 or so distinct CDR3 sequences, 15% to 17% being singletons. The starting material was PBMCs from blood, obtained about 13 days after vaccination. These receptors were collected from a man in his forties or fifties who received an inactivated influenza vaccine.

The chain has TRBV28 and TRBJ1-1, with TRBD1 as a possible D gene (5 bases). The CDR3 is made up of 13 amino acids. Trimming removed 11 bases at V and 1 base at J, with 14 bases between. Germline CDR1 reads MDHEN; CDR2 reads SYDVKM. In nucleotides, the CDR3 is TGTGCCGGCACCTCCGGGGCGAACACTGAAGCTTTCTTT. It yields the protein CAGTSGANTEAFF. Combining the CDR3 with reference TRBV28 and TRBJ1-1 gives the whole variable domain DVKVTQSSRYLVKRTGEKVFLECVQDMDHENMFWYRQDPGLGLRLIYFSYDVKMKEKGDIPEGYSVSREKKERFSLILESASTNQTSMYLCAGTSGANTEAFFGQGTRLTVV.

The V call is TRBV20-1, the J call TRBJ2-5, with 7 positions matching TRBD2. CDR3 size: 15 residues. The ends lost 0 bases at V and 5 bases at J; junction bases unmatched: 9. CDR1 DFQATT and CDR2 SNEGSKA come from the germline V gene (reference sequence). The CDR3 nucleotides are TGCAGTGCTAGAGATCTGCGGGAGAGTTGGGAGACCCAGTACTTC. Translated: CSARDLRESWETQYF.

There are a few counts of this clonotype. The chain joins TRBV29-1 to TRBJ1-5, with D perhaps TRBD1 (5 bases). There are 13 residues in the CDR3. CDR1 SQVTM and CDR2 ANQGSEA come from the germline V gene. Trimming took off 5 bases at V and 1 base at J, with 9 bases between the two ends. CDR3 DNA: TGCAGCGTTTCCCGGGACAGCAATCAGCCCCAGCATTTT. Translation: CSVSRDSNQPQHF.

The rearrangement joins TRBV3-2 to TRBJ2-3; the DNA was not compared with TRBD1, the D call given in the table. TRBV3-2 is listed as a pseudogene. The CDR3 has 17 residues. CDR3 amino acids: CACSHPGGSVSTDTQYF. Written as DNA, the CDR3 is TGTGCCTGCTCCCACCCAGGGGGGAGTGTGAGCACAGATACGCAGTATTTT.

The chain joins TRBV6-6 to TRBJ2-3; D may be TRBD2 (6 bases). CDR3 length equals 13 residues. Trimming left V 11 bases short and J 0 bases short, with 12 bases between. Germline V gene data show CDR1 as MNHNY and CDR2 as SVGAGI (reference sequence). DNA for the CDR3: TGTGCCGGGAGCGGGTATAGCACAGATACGCAGTATTTT. Amino acids: CAGSGYSTDTQYF.